Sequencing of this TCR beta chain was carried out in a study of blood T cell repertoires in COVID-19. V was cut by 5 bases and J by 1 base, with 10 bases left in between. The CDR3 runs 14 residues. The germline V gene encodes CDR1 LNHDA and CDR2 SQIVND (reference sequence). The data were produced by immunoSEQ multiplex PCR, yet TCRdb's version contains in-frame clones alone and is incomplete. The sample lists hundreds of thousands of clones, about 80% seen once, with roughly 4.8% in the top ten. This clone was seen a few times. Cohort allocation depended upon clinical history that participants reported.

V gene TRBV19 combines with J gene TRBJ2-3; possibly TRBD2 for D (6 bases). Sequencing was done on a sample of PBMCs or T cells enriched from blood (not recorded which). The receptor's source is a woman aged 45-65 years who had been exposed to COVID-19. CDR3 bases: TGTGCCAGTAGTCTCGGGACTGGCACAGATACGCAGTATTTT. Protein product: CASSLGTGTDTQYF.